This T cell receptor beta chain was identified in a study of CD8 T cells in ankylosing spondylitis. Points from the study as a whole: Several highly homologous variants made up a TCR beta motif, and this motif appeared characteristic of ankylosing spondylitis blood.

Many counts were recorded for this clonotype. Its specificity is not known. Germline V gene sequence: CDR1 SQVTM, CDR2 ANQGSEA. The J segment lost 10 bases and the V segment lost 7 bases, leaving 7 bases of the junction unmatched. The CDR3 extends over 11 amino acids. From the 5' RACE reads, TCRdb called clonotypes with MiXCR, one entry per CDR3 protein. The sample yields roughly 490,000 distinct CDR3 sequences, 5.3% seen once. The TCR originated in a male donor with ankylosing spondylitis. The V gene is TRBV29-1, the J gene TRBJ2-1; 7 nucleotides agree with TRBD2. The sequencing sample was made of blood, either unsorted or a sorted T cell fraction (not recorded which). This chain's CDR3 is CSGRLAEEQFF. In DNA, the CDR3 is TGCAGCGGACGACTAGCCGAAGAGCAGTTCTTC.